This T cell receptor (beta chain) was found in a study of shared clonotypes between healthy human individuals. In regard to this clone: Antigen specificity is unknown.

Study-wide points: An expected dependence of interdonor clonotype sharing on sequencing depth was noted.

It was across several immunoSEQ plates that each subset's genomic DNA was evenly split. In the original processing: Junction-only immunoSEQ sequences carried no quality scores, so filtering differed. Repertoires were generated with immunoSEQ multiplex PCR, while TCRdb's copy carries only in-frame clones and drops some. V and J calls and clone size are copied from that table; D and trimming were computed from the DNA. The data contain 450,000 to 500,000 clones, approximately 78% of them singletons. Sequencing input: PBMCs. This sequence originates from a woman aged 40 to 50 in good health. Some clones in this sample may be carry-over from other donors' samples.

The CDR3 DNA follows: TGCGCCAGCAGCCAAGATTCCGGGAATGACTACGAGCAGTACTTC. Its protein product is CASSQDSGNDYEQYF. V gene TRBV4-1 combines with J gene TRBJ2-5, with a possible D match to TRBD2 (5 bases). The end of the DNA is better explained by TRBJ2-7, so the J call may be wrong. The CDR3 is made up of 15 amino acids. Germline CDR1 MGHRA, CDR2 YSYEKL.